These 19 T cell receptor beta chains were all obtained from the same sample, sequenced in a study of blood T cell repertoires in COVID-19 (dated by TCRdb to 2020 to 2022). Libraries were constructed by the immunoSEQ multiplex PCR assay. TCRdb stores this immuneACCESS table with in-frame sequences only. Part of the clones is absent; in the studies checked, under half of the shortfall reflects unresolved V genes, and no reason is known for the rest. The sample includes just over 95,000 clones, with 82% observed a single time. The ten largest clones add up to about 20% of the sample. The sample was peripheral blood. These receptors all come from a man older than 75 with acute or convalescent COVID-19.

J is TRBJ2-4 and V is TRBV18; the match to TRBD1 covers 7 bases. Germline CDR1 KGHSH, CDR2 LQKENI. J gave up 1 base and V 3 bases, and 6 bases lay outside the gene matches. The CDR3 contains 16 residues. The CDR3 protein is CASSPRQGRAKNIQYF. The DNA for the CDR3 is TGTGCCAGCTCACCCCGACAGGGTAGGGCCAAAAACATTCAGTACTTC.

This sequence joins TRBV5-4 and TRBJ2-3, with 10 positions matching TRBD2. The germline gives CDR1 SGHNT, CDR2 YYREEE (reference sequence). The V segment lost 4 bases and the J segment 8 bases; nucleotides outside the gene matches: 7. The CDR3 contains 14 residues. CDR3 amino acids: CASSAGLAEATQYF. The CDR3 coding sequence is TGTGCCAGCAGCGCCGGACTAGCGGAGGCTACGCAGTATTTT. Filled out from reference TRBV5-4 and TRBJ2-3, the complete variable domain reads ETGVTQSPTHLIKTRGQQVTLRCSSQSGHNTVSWYQQALGQGPQFIFQYYREEENGRGNFPPRFSGLQFPNYSSELNVNALELDDSALYLCASSAGLAEATQYFGPGTRLTVL.

The V gene is TRBV27, the J gene TRBJ2-1; 10 positions match TRBD2. Germline V gene sequence: CDR1 MNHEY, CDR2 SMNVEV (reference sequence). The CDR3 consists of 15 residues. The trim removed 3 bases at V and 2 bases at J, leaving 1 base unmatched. The CDR3 is CASSFSGRTYNEQFF. DNA of the CDR3: TGTGCCAGCAGTTTTAGCGGGAGGACCTACAATGAGCAGTTCTTC.

The rearrangement joins TRBV2 to TRBJ2-3; perhaps TRBD1 as D (5 bases). The length of the CDR3 is 11 residues. CDR1 is SNHLY, CDR2 FYNNEI, per germline. Trimming removed 11 bases at V and 3 bases at J, with 9 bases between. In nucleotides, the CDR3 is TGTGCCGGGGCCCCGACAGATACGCAGTATTTT. Amino acids: CAGAPTDTQYF.

In this sample, this clone turned up once. The V gene is TRBV28, the J gene TRBJ1-2; D gene uncertain. V shed 2 bases and J shed 0 bases, with 16 bases lying between them. This CDR3 contains 17 residues. Germline loops: CDR1 MDHEN, CDR2 SYDVKM. The CDR3 loop is CASSLAHLVETNYGYTF. The CDR3 coding sequence is TGTGCCAGCAGTTTAGCCCACCTAGTGGAGACTAACTATGGCTACACCTTC.

The CDR3, as DNA: TGTGCCAGCAGCTTACGGACAGGGCAAGAGACCCAGTACTTC. Its translation is CASSLRTGQETQYF. This sequence joins TRBV7-9 and TRBJ2-5, with 8 bases identical to TRBD1. The CDR3 loop spans 14 amino acids. Germline V gene sequence: CDR1 SEHNR, CDR2 FQNEAQ (reference sequence). Trimming took 2 bases from V and 2 from J; bases not matched to a gene: 1. Full variable domain (outside the CDR3, taken from reference TRBV7-9 and TRBJ2-5): DTGVSQNPRHKITKRGQNVTFRCDPISEHNRLYWYRQTLGQGPEFLTYFQNEAQLEKSRLLSDRFSAERPKGSFSTLEIQRTEQGDSAMYLCASSLRTGQETQYFGPGTRLLVL.

This chain joins TRBV20-1 and TRBJ2-7; 8 bases fit TRBD1. CDR3 size: 14 residues. V was pared by 3 bases and J by 6 bases, with 10 bases of the junction left unmatched. Looked up from germline, CDR1 is DFQATT and CDR2 is SNEGSKA (reference sequence). CDR3 residues: CSASSTGQGLEQYF. For the CDR3, the DNA is TGCAGTGCTAGTTCGACCGGACAGGGACTCGAGCAGTACTTC.

The chain uses TRBV28 and TRBJ1-6; no firm D call. Germline lookup yields CDR1 MDHEN and CDR2 SYDVKM. The CDR3 totals 13 residues. The ends were cut back, 4 bases at V and 9 bases at J, with 10 bases in the middle. CDR3 loop: CASSSGQSSPLHF. CDR3 nucleotides: TGTGCCAGCAGTTCTGGCCAAAGTTCACCCCTCCACTTT. Combining the CDR3 with reference TRBV28 and TRBJ1-6 gives the whole variable domain DVKVTQSSRYLVKRTGEKVFLECVQDMDHENMFWYRQDPGLGLRLIYFSYDVKMKEKGDIPEGYSVSREKKERFSLILESASTNQTSMYLCASSSGQSSPLHFGNGTRLTVT.

The chain has TRBV7-2 and TRBJ2-1; 11 nucleotides align to TRBD2. Trimming cost V 5 bases and J 6 bases; bases outside gene matches: 15. CDR1 is SGHTA and CDR2 is FQGNSA in the germline V gene. The CDR3 loop spans 18 amino acids. Here the CDR3 DNA reads TGTGCCAGCAGCGTATTCGCCGGGACTAGCGGTGGGGGCAATGAGCAGTTCTTC. It specifies CASSVFAGTSGGGNEQFF.

The CDR3 DNA reads TGTGCCAGCAGCTCCTCGGGTAATTCCTACGAGCAGTACTTC. Translation: CASSSSGNSYEQYF. This chain joins TRBV7-2 and TRBJ2-7; D is uncertain. V was trimmed by 4 bases and J by 1 base, leaving 11 bases between them. This CDR3 has 14 amino acids. Germline V gene sequence: CDR1 SGHTA, CDR2 FQGNSA.

This clone was counted a few times. One junction end disagrees with the germline gene, perhaps due to a read error. The J gene is TRBJ2-5, the V gene TRBV7-7; 13 bases match TRBD2. The CDR3 loop spans 17 amino acids. Germline CDR1 SSHAT, CDR2 FNYEAQ (reference sequence). The CDR3 DNA reads as TGTGCTAGCAGCTTAGGAGGACTAGCGGGAGTCAAAGAGACCCAGTACTTC. Its translation: CASSLGGLAGVKETQYF.

This clone was seen a single time. The chain joins TRBV6-5 to TRBJ2-7; D uncertain. Germline CDR1 and CDR2: MNHEY and SVGAGI. The CDR3 consists of 13 residues. V was pared by 6 bases and J by 6 bases, with 15 bases between. CDR3 nucleotide sequence: TGTGCCAGCAGGTCGGCTCCTAGAGTCGAGCAGTACTTC. It is translated as CASRSAPRVEQYF.

This chain links TRBV7-2 with TRBJ1-1; 12 bases are shared with TRBD1. The CDR3 consists of 15 residues. The V gene's germline CDR1 is SGHTA and CDR2 FQGNSA. The V and J ends lost 1 base and 10 bases, in that order; junction bases with no gene match: 7. The CDR3 coding sequence is TGTGCCAGCAGCTTAGGGGACAGGGGGCTTATTAGAGCTTTCTTT. It is translated as CASSLGDRGLIRAFF.

This chain connects TRBV9 to TRBJ1-1; TRBD1 agrees at 7 bases. J lost 4 bases, V lost 0 bases, and 3 bases had no gene match. CDR1 is SGDLS, CDR2 YYNGEE, per germline. The CDR3 loop spans 14 amino acids. CDR3 in DNA: TGTGCCAGCAGCGTAGGAGGGGGCCCCACTGAAGCTTTCTTT. The encoded protein is CASSVGGGPTEAFF.

The V call is TRBV7-2, the J call TRBJ1-1; 9 nucleotides line up with TRBD1. Germline CDR1 is SGHTA and CDR2 is FQGNSA. Losses at the gene ends were 4 bases for V and 2 bases for J; bases not matched to a gene: 5. The CDR3 consists of 15 residues. CDR3 loop: CASSSQGAVNTEAFF. In nucleotides, the CDR3 is TGTGCCAGCAGCTCACAGGGGGCGGTCAACACTGAAGCTTTCTTT.

This chain links TRBV3-1 (or the pseudogene TRBV3-2) with TRBJ2-7, with TRBD2 matching 7 bases. Unmatched junction bases numbered 8, after V lost 4 bases and J lost 2 bases. This CDR3 is 15 amino acids long. Germline loops: CDR1 LGHDT, CDR2 YNNKEL (reference sequence). The CDR3 DNA reads as TGTGCCAGCAGCCCCAGACTAGCTATCGCCTACGAGCAGTACTTC. This translates into CASSPRLAIAYEQYF.

This chain links TRBV11-3 with TRBJ2-7, with 7 bases that match TRBD1. CDR3 length: 13 residues. Unmatched junction bases numbered 5, after V lost 6 bases and J lost 3 bases. The germline V gene has CDR1 SGHNT and CDR2 YENEEA. The CDR3 sequence: CASSRQGDYEQYF. The CDR3 region has the DNA TGTGCCAGCAGTCGACAGGGAGACTACGAGCAGTACTTC.

The chain links TRBV15 to TRBJ2-5, with 12 bases aligning to TRBD1. This CDR3 has 16 residues. The germline V gene has CDR1 LNHNV and CDR2 YYDKDF (reference sequence). V lost 0 bases to trimming and J lost 5 bases; unmatched junction nucleotides: 4. DNA of the CDR3: TGTGCCACCAGCAGAGATGGGACAGGGGGCTATGAGACCCAGTACTTC. This translates into CATSRDGTGGYETQYF.

The gene calls are TRBV19 and TRBJ1-2; weak D call: TRBD1 (6 bases). The CDR3 runs 17 residues. The V end was cut by 5 bases, the J end by 1 base, with 20 bases between. Germline V lookup: CDR1 LNHDA, CDR2 SQIVND (reference sequence). This chain's CDR3 is CASSAGSGRGLNYGYTF. The DNA of the CDR3 is TGTGCCAGTAGTGCAGGGTCTGGGCGGGGGCTTAACTATGGCTACACCTTC.